This is a list of T cell receptor beta chains from one sample in a study of blood T cell repertoires in COVID-19. Clones were read by immunoSEQ multiplex PCR, and TCRdb kept only the in-frame ones, dropping some. The sample carries some 200,000 clones, around 85% recorded once. The sample comprised peripheral blood. The receptors here all came from a woman aged 60 to 75 with acute or convalescent COVID-19. Each CDR3 is given with its conserved first and last residue. Each record gives: V gene, J gene, D gene, clone size, CDR3 DNA, CDR3 protein. A D gene is named only where the DNA matches it firmly. Rows may omit the clone size; those that give it use once, few, many or a size class.

v_call: TRBV9
j_call: TRBJ2-3
d_call: TRBD2
clone_size: NA
cdr3_nt: TGTGCCAGCAGCGTAGAATGGAGCGGGAGGGCCGGAGATACGCAGTATTTT
cdr3_aa: CASSVEWSGRAGDTQYF

v_call: TRBV4-1
j_call: TRBJ1-5
d_call: TRBD1
clone_size: once
cdr3_nt: TGCGCCAGCAGCCAGGCTACAGGGGGCAGGGGCAATCAGCCCCAGCATTTT
cdr3_aa: CASSQATGGRGNQPQHF

v_call: TRBV20-1
j_call: TRBJ2-1
d_call: TRBD2
clone_size: NA
cdr3_nt: TGCAGTGTCCTACCTTCGGGGGGAGAGTTCTTC
cdr3_aa: CSVLPSGGEFF

v_call: TRBV30
j_call: TRBJ2-2
d_call: NA
clone_size: NA
cdr3_nt: TGTGCCTGGACCCCATTTTACACCGGGGAGCTGTTTTTT
cdr3_aa: CAWTPFYTGELFF

v_call: TRBV5-1
j_call: TRBJ2-5
d_call: TRBD1
clone_size: NA
cdr3_nt: TGCGCCAGCAGCTTGGGGGACAGTCAAGAGACCCAGTACTTC
cdr3_aa: CASSLGDSQETQYF

v_call: TRBV30
j_call: TRBJ2-5
d_call: NA
clone_size: once
cdr3_nt: TGTGCCTGGAGTGGGGCGAAGACCCAGTACTTC
cdr3_aa: CAWSGAKTQYF

v_call: TRBV11-3
j_call: TRBJ1-1
d_call: TRBD1
clone_size: NA
cdr3_nt: TGTGCCAGCAGCTCCGACACAGGGGGCCTAAGCGGGGACACTGAAGCTTTCTTT
cdr3_aa: CASSSDTGGLSGDTEAFF

v_call: TRBV14
j_call: TRBJ1-1
d_call: TRBD1
clone_size: NA
cdr3_nt: TGTGCCAGCAGCCGTAACACAGGGGAAACTGAAGCTTTCTTT
cdr3_aa: CASSRNTGETEAFF

v_call: TRBV3-1/TRBV3-2
j_call: TRBJ1-3
d_call: NA
clone_size: NA
cdr3_nt: TGTGCCAGCAGCTCCGGGACTAGCGGGGGAAACACCATATATTTT
cdr3_aa: CASSSGTSGGNTIYF

v_call: TRBV21-1
j_call: TRBJ1-1
d_call: NA
clone_size: NA
cdr3_nt: TGTGCCAGCATCATATCGCTAACTGAAGCTTTCTTT
cdr3_aa: CASIISLTEAFF

v_call: TRBV5-1
j_call: TRBJ2-2
d_call: NA
clone_size: NA
cdr3_nt: TGCGCCAGCAGTAGGGACTCCCTTACCGGGGAGCTGTTTTTT
cdr3_aa: CASSRDSLTGELFF

v_call: TRBV10-3
j_call: TRBJ2-2
d_call: NA
clone_size: NA
cdr3_nt: TGTGCCATCAGCCCCACCCTAGCGTCTAACACCGGGGAGCTGTTTTTT
cdr3_aa: CAISPTLASNTGELFF

v_call: TRBV29-1
j_call: TRBJ1-1
d_call: NA
clone_size: NA
cdr3_nt: TGCAGCGTTGACGTGTCAGACACTGAAGCTTTCTTT
cdr3_aa: CSVDVSDTEAFF

v_call: TRBV4-1
j_call: TRBJ1-1
d_call: NA
clone_size: once
cdr3_nt: TGCGCCAGCAGCCAAGTTGGCGGGAACACTGAAGCTTTCTTT
cdr3_aa: CASSQVGGNTEAFF

v_call: TRBV11-2
j_call: TRBJ1-3
d_call: TRBD1
clone_size: NA
cdr3_nt: TGTGCCAGCAGCTTCCAGGGGACAGGGGGAAACACCATATATTTT
cdr3_aa: CASSFQGTGGNTIYF

v_call: TRBV9
j_call: TRBJ2-7
d_call: TRBD2
clone_size: few
cdr3_nt: TGTGCCAGCAGCGTAGGCGGGACTAGCGGTTACGAGCAGTACTTC
cdr3_aa: CASSVGGTSGYEQYF

v_call: TRBV24-1
j_call: TRBJ2-3
d_call: NA
clone_size: NA
cdr3_nt: TGTGCCACCAGTGATTTGCGGGGGGCTGCAGATACGCAGTATTTT
cdr3_aa: CATSDLRGAADTQYF

v_call: TRBV5-1
j_call: TRBJ2-1
d_call: NA
clone_size: NA
cdr3_nt: TGCGCCAGCAGCTCCCGGACTGCGCTGGATGAGCAGTTCTTC
cdr3_aa: CASSSRTALDEQFF

v_call: TRBV5-6
j_call: TRBJ2-6
d_call: TRBD1
clone_size: NA
cdr3_nt: TGTGCCAGCAGCGGACAGGGGGCTTCTGGGGCCAACGTCCTGACTTTC
cdr3_aa: CASSGQGASGANVLTF

v_call: TRBV19
j_call: TRBJ1-6
d_call: NA
clone_size: NA
cdr3_nt: TGTGCCAGTAGTATAGGAGCAGGGTGGCCTTCACCCCTCCACTTT
cdr3_aa: CASSIGAGWPSPLHF

v_call: TRBV19
j_call: TRBJ1-2
d_call: NA
clone_size: NA
cdr3_nt: TGTGCCAGTAGACGGACAGACTTGGATGGCTACACCTTC
cdr3_aa: CASRRTDLDGYTF

v_call: TRBV18
j_call: TRBJ1-2
d_call: NA
clone_size: NA
cdr3_nt: TGTGCCAGCTCACCAAAGACAGATAACTATGGCTACACCTTC
cdr3_aa: CASSPKTDNYGYTF

v_call: TRBV18
j_call: TRBJ2-5
d_call: NA
clone_size: NA
cdr3_nt: TGTGCCAGCTCACCCAGAGCGGGCGCGGGGGAGACCCAGTACTTC
cdr3_aa: CASSPRAGAGETQYF

v_call: TRBV28
j_call: TRBJ1-2
d_call: TRBD1
clone_size: NA
cdr3_nt: TGTGCCAGCAGAGGACAGGGGGCAGTTCGAGGCTACACCTTC
cdr3_aa: CASRGQGAVRGYTF

v_call: TRBV6-5
j_call: TRBJ1-6
d_call: NA
clone_size: NA
cdr3_nt: TGTGCCAGCAACGAACAGAATAATTCACCCCTCCACTTT
cdr3_aa: CASNEQNNSPLHF

v_call: TRBV15
j_call: TRBJ2-5
d_call: TRBD2
clone_size: NA
cdr3_nt: TGTGCCACCAGCAGGCAACTAGCGGGAGAGATCTGGAAAGAGACCCAGTACTTC
cdr3_aa: CATSRQLAGEIWKETQYF

v_call: TRBV24-1
j_call: TRBJ2-1
d_call: TRBD2
clone_size: once
cdr3_nt: TGTGCCGTGGGACTAGCGGGCCCTTACAATGAGCAGTTCTTC
cdr3_aa: CAVGLAGPYNEQFF

v_call: TRBV28
j_call: TRBJ2-7
d_call: TRBD1
clone_size: NA
cdr3_nt: TGTGCCAGCTGCCAGGGGGCCGGTGAGCAGTACTTC
cdr3_aa: CASCQGAGEQYF

v_call: TRBV19
j_call: TRBJ1-5
d_call: NA
clone_size: few
cdr3_nt: TGTGCCAGTAGTATCGGGGAGCGTCAGCCCCAGCATTTT
cdr3_aa: CASSIGERQPQHF

v_call: TRBV9
j_call: TRBJ2-2
d_call: TRBD2
clone_size: NA
cdr3_nt: TGTGCCAGCACCAGTTCCCTTAGCGGGAGGAACACCGGGGAGCTGTTTTTT
cdr3_aa: CASTSSLSGRNTGELFF

v_call: TRBV15
j_call: TRBJ1-2
d_call: NA
clone_size: few
cdr3_nt: TGTGCCACCAGCAGAGATCAGCGCGGCCTAGTCGGCTACACCTTC
cdr3_aa: CATSRDQRGLVGYTF

v_call: TRBV27
j_call: TRBJ2-1
d_call: NA
clone_size: NA
cdr3_nt: TGTGCCAGCAGTTTGGGCACGGGAGACTTTGAGCAGTTCTTC
cdr3_aa: CASSLGTGDFEQFF

v_call: TRBV2
j_call: TRBJ1-5
d_call: TRBD1
clone_size: NA
cdr3_nt: TGTGCCAGCAGCAGGACAGGGGGCGGCCAGCCCCAGCATTTT
cdr3_aa: CASSRTGGGQPQHF

v_call: TRBV7-8
j_call: TRBJ1-2
d_call: NA
clone_size: NA
cdr3_nt: TGTGCCAGCAGCCCGGGAGCGGGGTCTCAAATCTATGGCTACACCTTC
cdr3_aa: CASSPGAGSQIYGYTF

v_call: TRBV6-5
j_call: TRBJ1-6
d_call: NA
clone_size: few
cdr3_nt: TGTGCCAGTAAGGGGGATAATTCACCCCTCCACTTT
cdr3_aa: CASKGDNSPLHF

v_call: TRBV7-6
j_call: TRBJ2-3
d_call: TRBD2
clone_size: NA
cdr3_nt: TGTGCCAGCAGCTTAGGCGGACTAGCGGGATCAGATACGCAGTATTTT
cdr3_aa: CASSLGGLAGSDTQYF

v_call: TRBV27
j_call: TRBJ2-1
d_call: TRBD2
clone_size: NA
cdr3_nt: TGTGCCACGAAGCGGGATTACAATGAGCAGTTCTTC
cdr3_aa: CATKRDYNEQFF

v_call: TRBV2
j_call: TRBJ1-3
d_call: NA
clone_size: NA
cdr3_nt: TGTGCCAGCAGTGTCCGGGTTACTGGAAACACCATATATTTT
cdr3_aa: CASSVRVTGNTIYF

v_call: TRBV2
j_call: TRBJ2-6
d_call: NA
clone_size: NA
cdr3_nt: TGTGCCAGCAGCGATGGGACTCGCAGGTCTGGGGCCAACGTCCTGACTTTC
cdr3_aa: CASSDGTRRSGANVLTF

v_call: TRBV5-1
j_call: TRBJ2-2
d_call: TRBD2
clone_size: NA
cdr3_nt: TGCGCCAGCAGCTCGACTAGCGGGAAGACCGGGGAGCTGTTTTTT
cdr3_aa: CASSSTSGKTGELFF

v_call: TRBV7-9
j_call: TRBJ1-2
d_call: TRBD1
clone_size: NA
cdr3_nt: TGTGCCAGCAGCCCAAACCTCCGGGACAGGGTAGGCTACACCTTC
cdr3_aa: CASSPNLRDRVGYTF

v_call: TRBV19
j_call: TRBJ2-1
d_call: NA
clone_size: NA
cdr3_nt: TGTGCCAGTAGGAACCCCGGGACATTGGATGAGCAGTTCTTC
cdr3_aa: CASRNPGTLDEQFF

v_call: TRBV27
j_call: TRBJ1-1
d_call: NA
clone_size: NA
cdr3_nt: TGTGCCATCATGGCTGAGGGGGTGGGTGAAGCTTTCTTT
cdr3_aa: CAIMAEGVGEAFF

v_call: TRBV30
j_call: TRBJ1-1
d_call: NA
clone_size: few
cdr3_nt: TGTGCCTGGAACTCCGAGAACACTGAAGCTTTCTTT
cdr3_aa: CAWNSENTEAFF

v_call: TRBV28
j_call: TRBJ2-5
d_call: TRBD1
clone_size: NA
cdr3_nt: TGTGCCAGCAGTAGGGGGACAGGGCTCGAAGAGACCCAGTACTTC
cdr3_aa: CASSRGTGLEETQYF

v_call: TRBV19
j_call: TRBJ1-1
d_call: NA
clone_size: few
cdr3_nt: TGTGCCAGCGCGGAGGAGGGTCCGTTTGAAGCTTTCTTT
cdr3_aa: CASAEEGPFEAFF

v_call: TRBV28
j_call: TRBJ1-2
d_call: NA
clone_size: once
cdr3_nt: TGTGCCAGCAGGCCGGGGGGCCGTGGCTACACCTTC
cdr3_aa: CASRPGGRGYTF

v_call: TRBV30
j_call: TRBJ1-1
d_call: NA
clone_size: few
cdr3_nt: TGTGCCTGGAGTGGGACAGCTTGGAACACTGAAGCTTTCTTT
cdr3_aa: CAWSGTAWNTEAFF

v_call: TRBV6-5
j_call: TRBJ2-4
d_call: TRBD2
clone_size: NA
cdr3_nt: TGTGCCAGCAGAGGCCCCGGACTAGGGGAGAACATTCAGTACTTC
cdr3_aa: CASRGPGLGENIQYF

v_call: TRBV3-1/TRBV3-2
j_call: TRBJ1-5
d_call: NA
clone_size: NA
cdr3_nt: TGTGCCAGCAGCCCACAGGGAGGGAGGCCCCAGCATTTT
cdr3_aa: CASSPQGGRPQHF

v_call: TRBV29-1
j_call: TRBJ2-2
d_call: NA
clone_size: few
cdr3_nt: TGCAGCGCCAGCGGTAGCGAGAACACCGGGGAGCTGTTTTTT
cdr3_aa: CSASGSENTGELFF

v_call: TRBV3-1/TRBV3-2
j_call: TRBJ1-3
d_call: NA
clone_size: NA
cdr3_nt: TGTGCCAGCAGCCCCCGAGGGGGCTCTGGAAACACCATATATTTT
cdr3_aa: CASSPRGGSGNTIYF